Each of the 30 T cell receptor beta chains below was sequenced from the same sample in a study of T cell clonotyping in hematopoietic cell transplantation. This table comes from immunoSEQ multiplex PCR, and its TCRdb copy is limited to in-frame clones, with some not included. The sample has some 9,400 clones; 75% to 80% are singletons. This specimen was PBMCs, taken 180 days after allogeneic stem cell transplant. The receptors here all came from a male patient in his thirties or forties who had an allogeneic stem cell transplant from a related donor, so the T cells may come from the graft donor. Some clones in this sample may be carry-over from other donors' samples.

The chain has TRBV28 and TRBJ1-4, with 9 nucleotides matching TRBD1. Germline V gene lookup returns CDR1 MDHEN and CDR2 SYDVKM. The CDR3 is 14 residues long. J lost 7 bases, V lost 6 bases, and 6 bases had no gene match. CDR3 coding DNA: TGTGCCAGCAGATCACAGGGGGCCGGTGAAAAACTGTTTTTT. This translates into CASRSQGAGEKLFF.

The chain links TRBV5-6 to TRBJ1-1, with D maybe TRBD1 (5 bases). The CDR3 covers 16 residues. Trimming removed 4 bases from V and 4 bases from J, with 20 bases in between. The germline CDR1 and CDR2 sequences are SGHDT and YYEEEE. Here the CDR3 reads CASSGVRRQGSTEAFF. The CDR3 DNA is TGTGCCAGCAGCGGGGTTCGGCGGCAGGGAAGCACTGAAGCTTTCTTT.

V gene TRBV28 combines with J gene TRBJ1-5, with TRBD1 identical over 12 bases. CDR3 length equals 18 residues. The ends lost 8 bases at V and 2 bases at J; junction bases unmatched: 13. CDR1 and CDR2 (germline): MDHEN, SYDVKM. CDR3 loop: CASGDWGQGAIGNQPQHF. In DNA form, the CDR3 reads TGTGCCAGCGGAGACTGGGGACAGGGGGCAATCGGCAATCAGCCCCAGCATTTT.

V and J are TRBV28 and TRBJ2-1, with 11 bases fitting TRBD2. The V segment lost 8 bases and the J segment 7 bases; nucleotides outside the gene matches: 10. The germline V gene has CDR1 MDHEN and CDR2 SYDVKM. This CDR3 is built from 15 residues. CDR3 DNA sequence: TGTGCCAGCCGATCCTCCGGGACTAGCGGAAATGAGCAGTTCTTC. It yields the protein CASRSSGTSGNEQFF.

The rearrangement uses TRBV2 and TRBJ2-7; unclear D gene. Germline lookup yields CDR1 SNHLY and CDR2 FYNNEI. This CDR3 comprises 12 residues. V lost 4 bases and J 2 bases, leaving 6 bases between the germline ends. As DNA, the CDR3 is TGTGCCAGCAGTGCTTCGCCCTACGAGCAGTACTTC. It is translated as CASSASPYEQYF.

The rearrangement uses TRBV5-1 and TRBJ2-5; no firm D call. The CDR3 runs 14 residues. Trimming cost V 1 base and J 0 bases, with 7 bases left between them. CDR1 and CDR2 (germline): SGHRS, YFSETQ. The CDR3 region has the DNA TGCGCCAGCAGCTTGAGTTTCTACCAAGAGACCCAGTACTTC. This sequence encodes CASSLSFYQETQYF.

CDR3 in DNA: TGTGCCAGCAGGGGGGAAGCCGACACTGAAGCTTTCTTT. Translated: CASRGEADTEAFF. This chain joins TRBV2 and TRBJ1-1; tentative D call: TRBD1 (5 bases). Germline assignment: CDR1 SNHLY and CDR2 FYNNEI. V shed 6 bases and J shed 3 bases, with 11 bases lying between them. The CDR3 is 13 amino acids.

This rearrangement joins TRBV7-2 to TRBJ1-4, with D possibly TRBD1 on 5 matching bases. This CDR3 has 15 amino acids. CDR1 is SGHTA and CDR2 is FQGNSA in the germline V gene. The V end lost 7 bases, the J end lost 3 bases, and 15 bases lay between the germline ends. DNA for the CDR3: TGTGCCAGCACCGCCCTTAGGACACCTAATGAAAAACTGTTTTTT. This gives the protein CASTALRTPNEKLFF.

V usage is TRBV27 and J usage is TRBJ1-1; TRBD1 might be the D (5 bases). V lost 4 bases to trimming and J lost 5 bases, with 11 bases between them. The germline V gene has CDR1 MNHEY and CDR2 SMNVEV (reference sequence). The length of the CDR3 is 13 residues. CDR3 DNA sequence: TGTGCCAGCAGTTCTGGGGGGAGGACTGAAGCTTTCTTT. Its translation is CASSSGGRTEAFF.

The CDR3 coding sequence is TGTGCCAGCAGTTTATGGGGGGCGGGTGAGTACGAGCAGTACTTC. Translation gives CASSLWGAGEYEQYF. J is TRBJ2-7 and V is TRBV28; D may be TRBD1 (6 bases). There are 15 residues in the CDR3. V shed 0 bases and J shed 4 bases, with 13 bases lying between them. Per germline, CDR1 MDHEN and CDR2 SYDVKM. The complete variable domain, with remaining parts taken from reference TRBV28 and TRBJ2-7, reads DVKVTQSSRYLVKRTGEKVFLECVQDMDHENMFWYRQDPGLGLRLIYFSYDVKMKEKGDIPEGYSVSREKKERFSLILESASTNQTSMYLCASSLWGAGEYEQYFGPGTRLTVT.

This rearrangement joins TRBV25-1 to TRBJ2-1, with D hard to call. CDR3 length: 15 residues. Germline V gene lookup returns CDR1 MGHDK and CDR2 SYGVNS. V was shortened by 0 bases and J by 5 bases, with 11 bases between the two germline ends. DNA for the CDR3: TGTGCCAGCAGTGAATATAAGGGAACGAACAATGAGCAGTTCTTC. Translating it yields CASSEYKGTNNEQFF.

The chain employs TRBV7-2 and TRBJ2-1; 9 positions agree with TRBD1. This CDR3 has 15 amino acids. Germline V gives CDR1 SGHTA, CDR2 FQGNSA. V lost 6 bases to trimming and J lost 5 bases; unmatched junction nucleotides: 8. The CDR3 spells CASRPDRGGNNEQFF. In DNA form, the CDR3 reads TGTGCCAGCAGGCCAGACAGGGGGGGAAACAATGAGCAGTTCTTC. The variable domain in full, completed from reference TRBV7-2 and TRBJ2-1, reads GAGVSQSPSNKVTEKGKDVELRCDPISGHTALYWYRQSLGQGLEFLIYFQGNSAPDKSGLPSDRFSAERTGGSVSTLTIQRTQQEDSAVYLCASRPDRGGNNEQFFGPGTRLTVL.

This clone has only one observation. The V call is TRBV5-1, the J call TRBJ1-4; D gene ambiguous. The CDR3 totals 14 residues. Germline values: CDR1 SGHRS, CDR2 YFSETQ. V lost 4 bases to trimming and J lost 0 bases, with 7 bases between them. DNA of the CDR3: TGCGCCAGCAGCCGCGGGGCAACTAATGAAAAACTGTTTTTT. It translates to CASSRGATNEKLFF.

The chain links TRBV9 to TRBJ2-3; 10 bases line up with TRBD1. Germline lookup yields CDR1 SGDLS and CDR2 YYNGEE. The CDR3 has 15 amino acids. The V gene end was trimmed by 2 bases and the J gene end by 8 bases; junction bases not matched to a gene: 8. The CDR3 DNA sequence: TGTGCCAGCAGCGTGGCTGGACAGGGGGGAGGTACGCAGTATTTT. This sequence encodes CASSVAGQGGGTQYF. The whole variable domain, remainder taken from reference TRBV9 and TRBJ2-3, is DSGVTQTPKHLITATGQRVTLRCSPRSGDLSVYWYQQSLDQGLQFLIQYYNGEERAKGNILERFSAQQFPDLHSELNLSSLELGDSALYFCASSVAGQGGGTQYFGPGTRLTVL.

The chain carries TRBV7-2 and TRBJ2-1; 10 bases line up with TRBD2. This CDR3 is built from 16 residues. Germline-derived CDR1 and CDR2 are SGHTA and FQGNSA. Trimming removed 1 base from V and 9 bases from J; junction bases left unmatched: 9. CDR3 sequence (DNA): TGTGCCAGCAGCTTAGAAGCGGGGGGGCTGTATGGTGAGCAGTTCTTC. Encoded protein: CASSLEAGGLYGEQFF.

This clone has just a few counts. This chain connects TRBV5-8 to TRBJ2-2, with 9 bases lining up with TRBD1. Germline CDR1 SGHTS, CDR2 YDEGEE. V shed 4 bases and J 6 bases; nucleotides not matched to a gene: 22. The CDR3 contains 20 residues. The CDR3, as DNA: TGTGCCAGCAGCCTTGGACAGGGGTCGAGTCTTAGACAGTCATCCGGGGAGCTGTTTTTT. It codes for CASSLGQGSSLRQSSGELFF.

The chain couples TRBV6-5 to TRBJ1-1, with a possible D match to TRBD1 (6 bases). The CDR3 runs 16 residues. Between the trimmed V and J ends, which lost 0 bases and 1 base, there was a span of 12 bases. Germline assignment: CDR1 MNHEY and CDR2 SVGAGI. The CDR3 reads CASSYSSIRGNTEAFF. The CDR3 coding sequence is TGTGCCAGCAGTTACTCGAGTATCAGGGGGAACACTGAAGCTTTCTTT.

The chain uses TRBV19 and TRBJ1-5, with D perhaps TRBD1 (6 bases). The CDR3 has 15 amino acids. Trimming removed 1 base from V and 6 bases from J, with 13 bases in between. Germline V gives CDR1 LNHDA, CDR2 SQIVND (reference sequence). The CDR3 loop reads CASSIGGGGSQPQHF. The DNA for the CDR3 is TGTGCCAGTAGTATAGGAGGGGGTGGGAGTCAGCCCCAGCATTTT.

V and J are TRBV11-3 and TRBJ2-7; D remains ambiguous. V lost 3 bases and J lost 3, with 18 bases in between. The CDR3 extends over 16 amino acids. Germline CDR1 is SGHNT and CDR2 is YENEEA. CDR3 DNA: TGTGCCAGCAGCTTTGTGTCAACGCGCGAAAACTACGAGCAGTACTTC. Amino acids: CASSFVSTRENYEQYF.

Sample share makes this clone medium-sized. This chain connects TRBV7-8 to TRBJ2-3, with 13 bases fitting TRBD2. This CDR3 region has 16 residues. The germline CDR1 and CDR2 sequences are SGHVS and FQNEAQ. The trim removed 3 bases at V and 6 bases at J, leaving 6 bases unmatched. CDR3 protein: CASSFGTSGARDTQYF. The CDR3 DNA reads as TGTGCCAGCAGCTTCGGGACTAGCGGGGCGCGGGATACGCAGTATTTT.

The chain has TRBV6-6 and TRBJ1-4; D is perhaps TRBD1 (5 bases). V dropped 4 bases and J dropped 6 bases, with 15 bases sitting between them. Per the germline V gene, CDR1 is MNHNY and CDR2 is SVGAGI (reference sequence). CDR3 length: 15 amino acids. The CDR3 nucleotides read TGTGCCAGCAGTTGGAAAACGAGAGGGGATGAAAAACTGTTTTTT. Protein: CASSWKTRGDEKLFF.

The chain carries TRBV4-1 and TRBJ2-1; D is unclear. Between the trimmed V and J ends, which lost 0 bases and 4 bases, there was a span of 10 bases. The length of the CDR3 is 15 residues. CDR1 is MGHRA and CDR2 is YSYEKL in the germline V gene. The DNA for the CDR3 is TGCGCCAGCAGCCAAGATCGCCCCGTTTACAATGAGCAGTTCTTC. This translates into CASSQDRPVYNEQFF.

The V call is TRBV6-1, the J call TRBJ1-1; 7 positions agree with TRBD1. V shed 11 bases and J 6 bases; nucleotides not matched to a gene: 15. This CDR3 is built from 14 residues. Germline-derived CDR1 and CDR2 are MNHNS and SASEGT. For the CDR3, the DNA is TGTGCCCTAACGAGAGGGGGCATGTTTTCTGAAGCTTTCTTT. Residues: CALTRGGMFSEAFF.

J is TRBJ2-7 and V is TRBV10-3; D gene uncertain. Trimming shortened V by 4 bases and J by 3 bases, and 10 bases separated the two germline ends. CDR3 length: 13 amino acids. The germline V gene encodes CDR1 ENHRY and CDR2 SYGVKD. The CDR3 protein is CAISAAANYEQYF. As DNA, the CDR3 is TGTGCCATCAGTGCTGCAGCCAACTACGAGCAGTACTTC.

The V and J genes are TRBV5-1 and TRBJ2-5; 9 bases are a match to TRBD1. The J segment lost 4 bases and the V segment lost 4 bases, leaving 5 bases of the junction unmatched. The germline V gene has CDR1 SGHRS and CDR2 YFSETQ. This CDR3 spans 14 amino acids. The CDR3 DNA sequence: TGCGCCAGCAGCCTGGACAGGGGTGGAGAGACCCAGTACTTC. Protein product: CASSLDRGGETQYF.

The CDR3 sequence is CASSLPGQIAYNSPLHF. The CDR3 nucleotides read TGTGCCAGCAGCTTACCGGGACAGATTGCCTATAATTCACCCCTCCACTTT. The rearrangement links TRBV5-8 to TRBJ1-6, with 7 bases lining up with TRBD1. The CDR3 sequence is 17 residues long. Germline-derived CDR1 and CDR2 are SGHTS and YDEGEE. The V segment lost 2 bases and the J segment 2 bases; nucleotides outside the gene matches: 7. The full variable domain, completed using reference TRBV5-8 and TRBJ1-6, is EAGVTQSPTHLIKTRGQQATLRCSPISGHTSVYWYQQALGLGLQFLLWYDEGEERNRGNFPPRFSGRQFPNYSSELNVNALELEDSALYLCASSLPGQIAYNSPLHFGNGTRLTVT.

The chain is built from TRBV6-5 and TRBJ1-6; D is unclear. This CDR3 region has 14 residues. Trimming pared 4 bases from V and 7 bases from J, leaving 11 bases between. From germline, CDR1 is MNHEY and CDR2 SVGAGI. The DNA for the CDR3 is TGTGCCAGCAGTTGGGTAGCGATAAATTCACCCCTCCACTTT. Residues: CASSWVAINSPLHF.

This chain links TRBV28 with TRBJ1-5, with D possibly being TRBD1 (6 bases). The CDR3 is made up of 14 amino acids. Germline assignment: CDR1 MDHEN and CDR2 SYDVKM. V lost 6 bases, J lost 9 bases, and 18 bases lay in between. CDR3 protein: CASSPDRSTGPQHF. The CDR3, as DNA: TGTGCCAGCAGCCCCGACAGGAGCACGGGGCCCCAGCATTTT.

This sequence joins TRBV14 and TRBJ1-2; D gene ambiguous. The CDR3 loop spans 13 amino acids. V dropped 0 bases and J dropped 10 bases, with 12 bases sitting between them. Germline assignment: CDR1 SGHDN and CDR2 FVKESK. The CDR3 nucleotides are TGTGCCAGCAGCCAAGATTTACAGATGAACTACACCTTC. It specifies CASSQDLQMNYTF. Full variable domain (missing parts from reference TRBV14 and TRBJ1-2): EAGVTQFPSHSVIEKGQTVTLRCDPISGHDNLYWYRRVMGKEIKFLLHFVKESKQDESGMPNNRFLAERTGGTYSTLKVQPAELEDSGVYFCASSQDLQMNYTFGSGTRLTVV.

This chain connects TRBV7-8 to TRBJ1-2; D may be TRBD1 (6 bases). Looked up from germline, CDR1 is SGHVS and CDR2 is FQNEAQ. The CDR3 spans 17 residues. Trimming removed 2 bases from V and 4 bases from J, with 20 bases in between. The CDR3 DNA is TGTGCCAGCAGCTTAACAAGTGGGGGGGCTCCAGGCTATGGCTACACCTTC. This codes for CASSLTSGGAPGYGYTF.